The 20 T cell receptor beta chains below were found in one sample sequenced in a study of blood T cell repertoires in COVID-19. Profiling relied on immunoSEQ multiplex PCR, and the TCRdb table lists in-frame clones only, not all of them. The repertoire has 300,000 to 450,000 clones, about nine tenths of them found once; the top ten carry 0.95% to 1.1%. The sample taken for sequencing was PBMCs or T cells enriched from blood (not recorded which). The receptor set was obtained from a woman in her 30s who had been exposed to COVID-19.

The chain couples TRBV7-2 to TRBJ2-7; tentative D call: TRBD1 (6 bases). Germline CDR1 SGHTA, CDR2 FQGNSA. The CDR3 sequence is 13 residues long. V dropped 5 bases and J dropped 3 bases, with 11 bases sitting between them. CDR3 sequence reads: CASSPRGGYEQYF. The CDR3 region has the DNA TGTGCCAGCAGCCCCCGAGGGGGCTACGAGCAGTACTTC. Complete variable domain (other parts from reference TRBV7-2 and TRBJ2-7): GAGVSQSPSNKVTEKGKDVELRCDPISGHTALYWYRQSLGQGLEFLIYFQGNSAPDKSGLPSDRFSAERTGGSVSTLTIQRTQQEDSAVYLCASSPRGGYEQYFGPGTRLTVT.

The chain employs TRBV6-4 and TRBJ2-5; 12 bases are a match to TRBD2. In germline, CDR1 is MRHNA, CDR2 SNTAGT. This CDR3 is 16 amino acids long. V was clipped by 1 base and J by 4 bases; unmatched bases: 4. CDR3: CASSDLSSGRGETQYF. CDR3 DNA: TGTGCCAGCAGTGACTTATCTAGCGGGAGGGGAGAGACCCAGTACTTC.

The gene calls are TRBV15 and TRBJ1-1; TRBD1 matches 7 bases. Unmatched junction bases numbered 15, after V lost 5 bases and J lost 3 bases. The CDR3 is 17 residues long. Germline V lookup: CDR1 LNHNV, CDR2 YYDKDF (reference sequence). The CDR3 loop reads CATSHPRLTGVDTEAFF. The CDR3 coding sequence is TGTGCCACCAGCCACCCCAGACTTACAGGGGTTGACACTGAAGCTTTCTTT.

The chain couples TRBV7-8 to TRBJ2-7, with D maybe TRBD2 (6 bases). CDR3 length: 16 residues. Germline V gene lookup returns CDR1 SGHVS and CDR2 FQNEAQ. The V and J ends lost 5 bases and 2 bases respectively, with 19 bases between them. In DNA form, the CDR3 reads TGTGCCAGCAGCCCGCGGGGAGTCCGGGGCCCCTACGAGCAGTACTTC. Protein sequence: CASSPRGVRGPYEQYF.

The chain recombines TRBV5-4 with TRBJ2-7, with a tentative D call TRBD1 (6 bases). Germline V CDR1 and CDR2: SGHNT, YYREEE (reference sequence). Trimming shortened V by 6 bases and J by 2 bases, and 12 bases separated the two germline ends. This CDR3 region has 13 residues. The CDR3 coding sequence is TGTGCCAGCACCCTCGGGACACCCTACGAGCAGTACTTC. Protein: CASTLGTPYEQYF. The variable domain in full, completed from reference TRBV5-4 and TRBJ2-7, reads ETGVTQSPTHLIKTRGQQVTLRCSSQSGHNTVSWYQQALGQGPQFIFQYYREEENGRGNFPPRFSGLQFPNYSSELNVNALELDDSALYLCASTLGTPYEQYFGPGTRLTVT.

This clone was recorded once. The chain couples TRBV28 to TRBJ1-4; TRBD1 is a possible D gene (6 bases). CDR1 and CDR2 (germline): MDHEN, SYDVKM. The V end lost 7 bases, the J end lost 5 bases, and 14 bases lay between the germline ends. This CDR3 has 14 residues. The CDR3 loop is CASTPPGQNEKLFF. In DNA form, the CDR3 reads TGTGCCAGCACACCCCCGGGACAAAATGAAAAACTGTTTTTT.

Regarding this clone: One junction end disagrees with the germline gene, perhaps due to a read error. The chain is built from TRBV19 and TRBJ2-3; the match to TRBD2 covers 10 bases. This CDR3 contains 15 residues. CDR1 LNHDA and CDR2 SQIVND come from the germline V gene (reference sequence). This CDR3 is CASSVSSGSRDTQYF. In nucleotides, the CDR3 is TGTGCCAGTAGTGTCTCTAGCGGGAGCAGAGATACGCAGTATTTT.

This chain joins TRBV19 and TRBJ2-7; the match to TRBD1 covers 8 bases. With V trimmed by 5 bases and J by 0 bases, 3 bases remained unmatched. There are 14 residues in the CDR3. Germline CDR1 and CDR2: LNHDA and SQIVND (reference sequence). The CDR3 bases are TGTGCCAGTAGTCGGACAGGGCTCTCCTACGAGCAGTACTTC. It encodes CASSRTGLSYEQYF. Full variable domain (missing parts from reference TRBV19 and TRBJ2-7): DGGITQSPKYLFRKEGQNVTLSCEQNLNHDAMYWYRQDPGQGLRLIYYSQIVNDFQKGDIAEGYSVSREKKESFPLTVTSAQKNPTAFYLCASSRTGLSYEQYFGPGTRLTVT.

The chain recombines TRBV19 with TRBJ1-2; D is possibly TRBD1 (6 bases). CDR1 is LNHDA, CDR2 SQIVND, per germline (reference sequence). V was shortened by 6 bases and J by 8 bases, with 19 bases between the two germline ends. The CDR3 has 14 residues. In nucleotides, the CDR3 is TGTGCCAGTAGGATGACCCGGGACATGGGAGGCTACACCTTC. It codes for CASRMTRDMGGYTF.

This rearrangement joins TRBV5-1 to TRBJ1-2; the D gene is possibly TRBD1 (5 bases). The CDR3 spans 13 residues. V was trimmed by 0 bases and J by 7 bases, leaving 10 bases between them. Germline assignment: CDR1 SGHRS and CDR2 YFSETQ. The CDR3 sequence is CASSLAREAGYTF. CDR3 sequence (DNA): TGCGCCAGCAGCTTGGCCAGGGAGGCTGGCTACACCTTC. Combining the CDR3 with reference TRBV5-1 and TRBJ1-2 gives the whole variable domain KAGVTQTPRYLIKTRGQQVTLSCSPISGHRSVSWYQQTPGQGLQFLFEYFSETQRNKGNFPGRFSGRQFSNSRSEMNVSTLELGDSALYLCASSLAREAGYTFGSGTRLTVV.

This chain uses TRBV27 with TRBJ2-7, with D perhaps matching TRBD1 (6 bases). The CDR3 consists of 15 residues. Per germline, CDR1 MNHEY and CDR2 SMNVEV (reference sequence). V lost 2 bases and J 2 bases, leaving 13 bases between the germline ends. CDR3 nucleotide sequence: TGTGCCAGCAGTTTAGAGACAGGTTTAGCCTACGAGCAGTACTTC. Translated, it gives CASSLETGLAYEQYF.

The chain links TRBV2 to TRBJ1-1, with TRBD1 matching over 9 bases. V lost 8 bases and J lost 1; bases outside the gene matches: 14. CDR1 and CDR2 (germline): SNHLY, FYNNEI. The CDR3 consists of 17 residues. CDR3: CASPGQGTGRGNTEAFF. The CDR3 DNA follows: TGTGCCAGCCCGGGCCAGGGGACAGGGAGGGGGAACACTGAAGCTTTCTTT.

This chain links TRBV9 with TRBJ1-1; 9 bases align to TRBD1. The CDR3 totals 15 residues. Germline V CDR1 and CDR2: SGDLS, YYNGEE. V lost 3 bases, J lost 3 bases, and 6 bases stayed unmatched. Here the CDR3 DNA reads TGTGCCAGCAGCGACGGGACAGGGAGGCACACTGAAGCTTTCTTT. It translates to CASSDGTGRHTEAFF.

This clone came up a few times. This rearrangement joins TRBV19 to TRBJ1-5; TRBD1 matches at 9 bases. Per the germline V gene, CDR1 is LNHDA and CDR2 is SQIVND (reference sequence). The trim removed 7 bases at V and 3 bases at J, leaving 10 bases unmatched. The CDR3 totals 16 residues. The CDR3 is CASMGQGAFSNQPQHF. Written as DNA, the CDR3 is TGTGCCAGTATGGGACAGGGAGCCTTCTCCAATCAGCCCCAGCATTTT.

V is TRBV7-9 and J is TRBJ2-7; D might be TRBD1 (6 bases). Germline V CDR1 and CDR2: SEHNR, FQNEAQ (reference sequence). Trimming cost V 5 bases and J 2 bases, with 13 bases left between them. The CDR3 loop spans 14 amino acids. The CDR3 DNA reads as TGTGCCAGCAGCCCCGCTCGACAGGCCTACGAGCAGTACTTC. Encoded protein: CASSPARQAYEQYF.

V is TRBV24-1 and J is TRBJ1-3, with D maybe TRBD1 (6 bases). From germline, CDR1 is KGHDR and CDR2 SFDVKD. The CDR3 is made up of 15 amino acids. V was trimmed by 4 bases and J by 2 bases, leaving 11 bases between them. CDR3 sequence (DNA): TGTGCCACCAGTGACTCCAGGGGCCCTGGAAACACCATATATTTT. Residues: CATSDSRGPGNTIYF.

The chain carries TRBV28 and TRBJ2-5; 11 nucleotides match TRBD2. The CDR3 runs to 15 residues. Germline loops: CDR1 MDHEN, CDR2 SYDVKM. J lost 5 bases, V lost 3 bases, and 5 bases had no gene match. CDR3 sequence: CASSFLAGGMETQYF. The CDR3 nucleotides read TGTGCCAGCAGTTTCCTAGCGGGAGGAATGGAGACCCAGTACTTC.

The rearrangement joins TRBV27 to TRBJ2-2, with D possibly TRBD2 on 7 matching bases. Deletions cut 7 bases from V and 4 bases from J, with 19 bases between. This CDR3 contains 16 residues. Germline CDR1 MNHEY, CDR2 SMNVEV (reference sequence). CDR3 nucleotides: TGTGCCAGCAAGGGGGGGACTGGATCGGGCACCGGGGAGCTGTTTTTT. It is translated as CASKGGTGSGTGELFF.

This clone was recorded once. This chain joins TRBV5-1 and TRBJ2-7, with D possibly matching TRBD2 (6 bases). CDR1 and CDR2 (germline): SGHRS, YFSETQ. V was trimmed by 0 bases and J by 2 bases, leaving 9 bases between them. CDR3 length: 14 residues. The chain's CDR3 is CASSLGSGAYEQYF. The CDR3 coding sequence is TGCGCCAGCAGCTTGGGCTCGGGGGCCTACGAGCAGTACTTC.

The CDR3 region has the DNA TGTGCCAGCTACAGGGGTGGCCGGCCACCCCTCCACTTT. It codes for CASYRGGRPPLHF. This sequence joins TRBV28 and TRBJ1-6, with 7 bases matching TRBD1. Germline trimming cut 8 bases from V and 11 bases from J; bases unmatched to any gene: 9. The CDR3 runs to 13 residues. The V gene's germline CDR1 is MDHEN and CDR2 SYDVKM. Complete variable domain (other parts from reference TRBV28 and TRBJ1-6): DVKVTQSSRYLVKRTGEKVFLECVQDMDHENMFWYRQDPGLGLRLIYFSYDVKMKEKGDIPEGYSVSREKKERFSLILESASTNQTSMYLCASYRGGRPPLHFGNGTRLTVT.